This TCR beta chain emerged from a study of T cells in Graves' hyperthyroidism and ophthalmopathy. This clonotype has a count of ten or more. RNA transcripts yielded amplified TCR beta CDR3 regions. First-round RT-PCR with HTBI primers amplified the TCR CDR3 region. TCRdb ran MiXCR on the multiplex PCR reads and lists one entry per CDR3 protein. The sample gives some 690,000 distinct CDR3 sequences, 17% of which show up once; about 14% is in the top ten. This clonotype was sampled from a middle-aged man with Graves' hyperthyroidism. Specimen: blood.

The CDR3 DNA follows: TGTGCCAGCATAGGTGTTAGCTCCTACGAGCAGTACTTC. Protein sequence: CASIGVSSYEQYF. The rearrangement joins TRBV2 to TRBJ2-7, with D unresolved. Trimming stripped 7 bases from V and 0 bases from J, with 10 bases between. Germline V gives CDR1 SNHLY, CDR2 FYNNEI. The CDR3 is made up of 13 amino acids.